This T cell receptor beta chain was identified during a study of CD8 T cells in Susac syndrome. It was negative isolation that provided the CD8+ and CD4+ T cells, whereas TEMRA cells were enriched by FACS. Random hexamers primed reverse transcription of about 0.45 to 1 ug RNA. Amplification of TCR beta CDR3 was carried out by immunoSEQ multiplex PCR, which covered 54 Vbeta and 13 Jbeta segments. In TCRdb, the immunoSEQ multiplex PCR reads were re-called with MiXCR into one record per CDR3 protein. The table lists almost 450,000 distinct CDR3 sequences, 75% to 90% of them singletons. The sequenced sample was CD8+ T cells from PBMCs. The source is a human donor with multiple sclerosis.

The CDR3 spells CSVDGLAAKNSYNEQFF. The CDR3, as DNA: TGCAGCGTTGATGGACTAGCGGCAAAAAATTCCTACAATGAGCAGTTCTTC. The J gene is TRBJ2-1, the V gene TRBV29-1; 10 nucleotides agree with TRBD2. The CDR3 spans 17 residues. J was trimmed by 1 base and V by 3 bases; bases with no gene match: 9. Germline CDR1 is SQVTM and CDR2 is ANQGSEA.